This T cell receptor beta chain was identified in a study of Ad26.COV2.S vaccination and SARS-CoV-2 variants. Study background: Donor allocation was to the COV1001 Ad26.COV2.S trial arm. Ad26.COV2.S, an intramuscular injection, was given once or twice 56 days apart. Study-wide findings and caveats: Substantial post-vaccination breadth of spike-specific CD8+ and CD4+ T cell responses was reported. The placebo group had lower spike-specific TCR breadth than the vaccine recipients did.

To note about this clone: Its antigen is undetermined.

The CDR3 loop spans 13 amino acids. Germline V gives CDR1 MNHEY, CDR2 SVGEGT. V was cut by 6 bases and J by 0 bases, with 6 bases left in between. Clones were sequenced by immunoSEQ multiplex PCR, and TCRdb holds only the in-frame ones, with some missing. The sample lists roughly 400,000 clones, roughly 87% occurring once. Treatment in this sample: about 20 received Ad26.COV2.S at low or high dose, single or two shots; 5 received placebo; per-sample allocation not given. The samples date from day 63 after the first vaccine or placebo injection. The receptor was derived from a person between 18 and 60 years old who received the Ad26.COV2.S COVID-19 vaccine or a placebo. The rearrangement uses TRBV6-2 or TRBV6-3 and TRBJ1-5; D is uncertain. The starting material was peripheral blood, obtained in a trial of Ad26.COV2.S vaccine versus placebo. This CDR3 reads CASSPDSNQPQHF. The CDR3 DNA follows: TGTGCCAGCAGCCCCGATAGCAATCAGCCCCAGCATTTT.